The 5 T cell receptor beta chains listed next were all sequenced from one sample in a study of metastatic and nonmetastatic thyroid tumors. TCRdb re-called the PCR reads with MiXCR. This sample has approximately 44,000 clones; 20% to 25% occur once, and the top ten carry 14%. Patients were all untreated before their thyroid surgery. The sample consisted of tumor tissue. The receptors were sampled from a female donor with papillary thyroid cancer or a benign thyroid nodule (not recorded which). Some clones in this sample may be carry-over from other donors' samples.

The chain is built from TRBV18 and TRBJ1-1; TRBD1 matches 10 bases. Germline V CDR1 and CDR2: KGHSH, LQKENI. The length of the CDR3 is 14 residues. V gave up 4 bases and J gave up 4 bases; unmatched junction bases: 3. The CDR3 reads CASSQGQGPTEAFF. In DNA form, the CDR3 reads TGTGCCAGCTCACAGGGACAGGGGCCCACTGAAGCTTTCTTT.

This clone was seen a few times. V gene TRBV12-3 or TRBV12-4 combines with J gene TRBJ2-2; D perhaps matches TRBD2 (6 bases). V lost 6 bases to trimming and J lost 0 bases, with 11 bases between them. The CDR3 is 15 residues long. The CDR3 bases are TGTGCCAGCAGGTCTAGCGATACGAACACCGGGGAGCTGTTTTTT. It translates to CASRSSDTNTGELFF.

The table lists this clone with many counts. The rearrangement uses TRBV7-8 and TRBJ2-1; 11 bases match TRBD2. From germline, CDR1 is SGHVS and CDR2 FQNEAQ. With 0 bases clipped from V and 4 bases from J, the junction kept 8 bases outside the gene matches. This CDR3 is 18 amino acids long. This chain's CDR3 is CASSLAYSGRAGYNEQFF. The CDR3 bases are TGTGCCAGCAGCTTAGCGTATAGCGGGAGGGCCGGGTACAATGAGCAGTTCTTC.

This clone was seen repeatedly, ten times or more. Being one base from a much bigger clone, this may be a read error. Given the absence of the conserved phenylalanine or tryptophan at the CDR3 end, a read error is likely. The chain recombines TRBV4-2 with TRBJ1-3; 9 bases map to TRBD1. Germline assignment: CDR1 LGHNA and CDR2 YNFKEQ. The CDR3 length is 17 residues. Trimming at V came to 2 bases and at J to 0 bases, leaving 5 bases not matched to a gene. The CDR3 region has the DNA TGTGCCAGCAGCCAACGGACAGGGGCCAACTCTGGAAACACCATATATTCT. Protein product: CASSQRTGANSGNTIYS.

Comment on this clone: The junction does not match germline at one end; this may be a read error. V and J are TRBV20-1 and TRBJ2-7; D call uncertain. CDR1 and CDR2 (germline): DFQATT, SNEGSKA (reference sequence). This CDR3 has 11 residues. DNA of the CDR3: TGCAGTGCAAGCGCCTCTTACGAGCATTACTTC. Translation: CSASASYEHYF.